These T cell receptor beta chains were read from a single sample in a study of T-cell reconstitution after alpha-beta-depleted transplantation in children. MiXCR, run by TCRdb on the PCR reads, gives a single entry per CDR3 protein. The profile shows a few hundred thousand distinct CDR3 sequences, 27% of them singletons. The source was PBMCs, collected before TCRalphabeta/CD19-depleted stem cell transplant. All receptors come from a boy younger than two with Wiskott-Aldrich syndrome, due to receive a stem cell transplant. The CDR3 runs from the conserved cysteine through the conserved F or W. D genes are given only for firm matches. Clone sizes are given selectively: once, few, many, or a class where the clone is expanded.

abundance	d_gene	v_gene	j_gene	CDR3aa	CDR3nt
few	TRBD2	TRBV7-2	TRBJ2-1	CASNRKAGDHNEQFF	TGTGCCAGCAACAGAAAAGCGGGAGACCACAATGAGCAGTTCTTC
few	TRBD2	TRBV11-3	TRBJ2-1	CASSLRPSGQNEQFF	TGTGCCAGCAGCTTAAGGCCTAGCGGGCAAAATGAGCAGTTCTTC
-	TRBD1	TRBV27	TRBJ1-4	CASGDRGEKLFF	TGTGCCAGCGGAGACAGGGGCGAAAAACTGTTTTTT
-	-	TRBV12-3/TRBV12-4	TRBJ2-3	CASTHRAQYF	TGTGCCAGCACCCATCGCGCGCAGTATTTT
-	-	TRBV12-3/TRBV12-4	TRBJ1-5	CASSFRHNQPQHF	TGTGCCAGCAGTTTCCGTCACAATCAGCCCCAGCATTTT
few	-	TRBV5-1	TRBJ2-1	CASSLAAGTFNEQFF	TGCGCCAGCAGCTTGGCGGCGGGGACCTTCAATGAGCAGTTCTTC
-	-	TRBV2	TRBJ2-1	CASSEGAPPDF	TGTGCCAGCAGTGAGGGGGCCCCGCCGGACTTC
-	-	TRBV5-1	TRBJ2-1	CASSLIPLDYNEQFF	TGCGCCAGCAGCCTAATCCCTTTGGACTACAATGAGCAGTTCTTC
few	TRBD1	TRBV20-1	TRBJ2-1	CSARGEDRVLFF	TGCAGTGCTAGAGGTGAAGACAGGGTTTTGTTCTTC
-	TRBD2	TRBV20-1	TRBJ2-3	CSAFTPLAGGSDTQYF	TGCAGTGCGTTCACGCCCCTAGCGGGAGGCTCAGATACGCAGTATTTT
few	-	TRBV20-1	TRBJ1-5	CSALYGNQPQHF	TGCAGTGCTCTTTATGGCAATCAGCCCCAGCATTTT
few	TRBD2	TRBV6-5	TRBJ2-5	CASSYSPAGGAETQYF	TGTGCCAGCAGTTACTCTCCAGCGGGAGGAGCAGAGACCCAGTACTTC
many	-	TRBV7-2	TRBJ1-5	CASSFRGGQPQHF	TGCGCCAGCAGCTTTCGGGGGGGGCAGCCCCAGCATTTT
few	TRBD1	TRBV5-1	TRBJ1-3	CASSWDRTSGNTIYF	TGCGCCAGCAGCTGGGACAGGACATCTGGAAACACCATATATTTT
-	-	TRBV5-1	TRBJ2-1	CASSPGVRNNEQFF	TGCGCCAGCAGCCCCGGGGTTAGAAACAATGAGCAGTTCTTC
-	-	TRBV20-1	TRBJ2-7	CSARDGYRVEEQYF	TGCAGTGCTAGAGATGGTTACAGGGTAGAGGAGCAGTACTTC
-	-	TRBV5-1	TRBJ2-3	CASRDFTSTDTQYF	TGCGCCAGCAGGGACTTCACAAGCACAGATACGCAGTATTTT
few	-	TRBV21-1	TRBJ2-7	CASAGTGNYEQYF	TGTGCCAGCGCTGGAACAGGGAACTACGAGCAGTACTTC
few	-	TRBV29-1	TRBJ2-1	CSVELGRFF	TGCAGCGTTGAACTCGGAAGGTTCTTC
few	TRBD2	TRBV12-3/TRBV12-4	TRBJ2-1	CASSLRAGAHNEQFF	TGTGCCAGCAGTCTCCGAGCGGGAGCCCACAATGAGCAGTTCTTC
-	TRBD1	TRBV5-5	TRBJ2-2	CASSFLGTGDRGELFF	TGTGCCAGCAGCTTCCTCGGGACAGGGGATAGAGGGGAGCTGTTTTTT
-	TRBD2	TRBV7-2	TRBJ2-1	CASSLGSGSFNEQFF	TGTGCCAGCAGCTTAGGTAGCGGGAGTTTTAATGAGCAGTTCTTC
-	TRBD2	TRBV3-1	TRBJ2-1	CASSSRTGLTSGSRGEQFF	TGTGCCAGCAGTTCTAGGACAGGACTTACTAGCGGGAGCCGAGGTGAGCAGTTCTTC
-	-	TRBV5-1	TRBJ2-1	CASRELAVAPREQFF	TGCGCCAGCAGGGAATTAGCGGTGGCCCCAAGAGAGCAGTTCTTC
-	TRBD1	TRBV7-3	TRBJ1-1	CASSDSGDRVTEAFF	TGTGCCAGCAGTGATTCGGGGGACAGGGTCACTGAAGCTTTCTTT
-	-	TRBV20-1	TRBJ2-7	CSARDSRAYEQYF	TGCAGTGCTAGAGACTCGAGGGCGTACGAGCAGTACTTC
few	TRBD1	TRBV7-9	TRBJ2-3	CASSSSGTGDPDTQYF	TGTGCCAGCAGCTCCTCCGGGACAGGGGACCCAGATACGCAGTATTTT
few	TRBD1	TRBV28	TRBJ2-6	CASSLTGVAGANVLTF	TGTGCCAGCAGTTTGACAGGGGTTGCTGGGGCCAACGTCCTGACTTTC
few	TRBD1	TRBV5-1	TRBJ2-2	CARRRQGASTGELFF	TGCGCCAGGCGACGACAGGGGGCGAGCACCGGGGAGCTGTTTTTT
few	TRBD1	TRBV5-1	TRBJ2-7	CASSIPRQGDYEQYF	TGCGCCAGCAGCATCCCCAGACAGGGTGACTACGAGCAGTACTTC
few	-	TRBV7-2	TRBJ1-1	CASSFKGFGGTEAFF	TGTGCCAGCAGTTTCAAGGGGTTTGGGGGCACTGAAGCTTTCTTT
few	TRBD2	TRBV20-1	TRBJ2-7	CSARKGLAGGPSYEQYF	TGCAGTGCTAGAAAGGGACTAGCGGGAGGGCCCTCCTACGAGCAGTACTTC
-	TRBD1	TRBV5-5	TRBJ1-6	CASRQRQGPSPLHF	TGTGCCAGCAGACAGAGACAGGGCCCGTCACCCCTCCACTTT
-	TRBD1	TRBV5-8	TRBJ2-7	CASSSGLPGGYEQYF	TGTGCCAGCAGCTCGGGGCTACCAGGGGGCTACGAGCAGTACTTC
-	-	TRBV20-1	TRBJ1-2	CSARTGMGYTF	TGCAGTGCTAGGACAGGAATGGGCTACACCTTC
-	TRBD1	TRBV12-3/TRBV12-4	TRBJ2-7	CASTPDRGSYEQYF	TGTGCCAGCACCCCCGACAGGGGATCCTACGAGCAGTACTTC
-	-	TRBV4-2	TRBJ2-7	CASSQDWVGGGEQYF	TGTGCCAGCAGCCAAGATTGGGTGGGAGGGGGCGAGCAGTACTTC
few	TRBD2	TRBV5-6	TRBJ2-1	CASSLVASGSYNEQFF	TGTGCCAGCAGCTTGGTGGCTAGCGGGAGTTACAATGAGCAGTTCTTC
-	-	TRBV6-5	TRBJ2-7	CASSYDRLSPYEQYF	TGTGCCAGCAGTTACGATAGACTCTCCCCCTACGAGCAGTACTTC
few	-	TRBV27	TRBJ1-1	CASSPLRDLNTEAFF	TGTGCCAGCAGTCCTCTGAGGGACCTGAACACTGAAGCTTTCTTT